This T cell receptor beta chain is drawn from a study of shared clonotypes between healthy human individuals. Produced via immunoSEQ multiplex PCR; TCRdb's table is partial and in-frame only. The top ten clones hold around 13% of a sample with about 510,000 clones, 75% to 80% of them seen once. J lost 2 bases, V lost 6 bases, and 15 bases had no gene match. Germline V CDR1 and CDR2: KGHSH, LQKENI. The CDR3 is 18 amino acids. The material sequenced was PBMCs. This rearrangement joins TRBV18 to TRBJ1-3; 8 bases align to TRBD1. This clonotype was sampled from a woman in her thirties or forties in good health. Some clones in this sample may be carry-over from other donors' samples. The CDR3 sequence: CASSPTGARDSTGNTIYF. In DNA form, the CDR3 reads TGTGCCAGCTCGCCGACAGGGGCGCGAGACTCCACTGGAAACACCATATATTTT.